Sequencing of this T cell receptor beta chain was carried out in a study of OX40 agonist ivuxolimab in advanced cancers. With baseline, cycle 4 day 1, and cycle 7 day 1 as timepoints, blood was sampled. V gave up 0 bases and J gave up 4 bases, with 10 bases separating them. Germline CDR1 reads SGHRS; CDR2 reads YFSETQ. The CDR3 loop spans 15 amino acids. This clone was observed many times. Its antigen is as yet unknown. Sequencing was performed with immunoSEQ multiplex PCR; in TCRdb, only in-frame clones are kept and a portion is missing. Among 75,000 to 100,000 clones listed, about nine tenths were seen once. Study-level points and caveats: Certain nonresponders additionally had low normalized T-cell clonal expansion. There were, on average, more expanded clones in CD8+ T cells than in CD4+. Those patients achieving a partial response at 0.1-3.0 mg/kg showed among the lowest clonal expansion.

Sequenced here: CD4+ or CD8+ T cells sorted from blood, sampled in a trial of the OX40 agonist ivuxolimab. The receptor was derived from an adult with an advanced solid tumor such as melanoma, head and neck, liver or kidney cancer. The V and J genes are TRBV5-1 and TRBJ2-2; D might be TRBD1 or TRBD2, each matching 5 bases. The CDR3, as DNA: TGCGCCAGCAGCTTGGTGGGGGTGCGCACCGGGGAGCTGTTTTTT. Encoded protein: CASSLVGVRTGELFF.